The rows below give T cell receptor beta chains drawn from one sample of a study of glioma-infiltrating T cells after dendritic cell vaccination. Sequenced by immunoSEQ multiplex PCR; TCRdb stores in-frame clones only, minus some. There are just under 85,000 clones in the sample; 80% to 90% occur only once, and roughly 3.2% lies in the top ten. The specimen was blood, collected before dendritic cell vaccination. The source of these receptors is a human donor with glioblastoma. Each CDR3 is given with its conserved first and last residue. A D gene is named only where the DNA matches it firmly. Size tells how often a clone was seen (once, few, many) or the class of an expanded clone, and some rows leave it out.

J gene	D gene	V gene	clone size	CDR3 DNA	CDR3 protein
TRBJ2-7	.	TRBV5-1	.	TGCGCCAGCAGTCGGGACTTAACCGGGAGCTACGAGCAGTACTTC	CASSRDLTGSYEQYF
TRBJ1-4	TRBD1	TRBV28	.	TGTGCCAGCAGTCTCGGGACAGGGGGCCCTAATGAAAAACTGTTTTTT	CASSLGTGGPNEKLFF
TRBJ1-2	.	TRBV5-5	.	TGTGCCAGCAGCTTGGACGGGGGGAACTATGGCTACACCTTC	CASSLDGGNYGYTF
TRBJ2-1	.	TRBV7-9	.	TGTGCCAGCAGCTTAGCGGGGGGATACGACAATGAGCAGTTCTTC	CASSLAGGYDNEQFF
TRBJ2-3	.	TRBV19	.	TGTGCCACCTTGGGACACCCTCGGGGTCGGGCAGATACGCAGTATTTT	CATLGHPRGRADTQYF
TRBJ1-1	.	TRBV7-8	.	TGTGCCAGCCGCTACGACAGATCCGACCGGGCTTTCTTT	CASRYDRSDRAFF
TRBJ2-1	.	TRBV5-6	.	TGTGCCAGCAGCTTAGCGGAACCCCACGGCAATGAGCAGTTCTTC	CASSLAEPHGNEQFF
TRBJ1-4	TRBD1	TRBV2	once	TGTGCCAGCTATGGGGGGACAGGGATAGAGAATGAAAAACTGTTTTTT	CASYGGTGIENEKLFF
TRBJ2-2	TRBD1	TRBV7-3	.	TGTGCCAGCAGCGCCGGACAGGCAGGGACCGGGGAGCTGTTTTTT	CASSAGQAGTGELFF
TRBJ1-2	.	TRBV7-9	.	TGTGCCAGCAGGACGGACAGCTTCTATGGCTACACCTTC	CASRTDSFYGYTF
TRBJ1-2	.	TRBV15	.	TGTGCCACCAGCAGAGTTGTAACGGACTATGGCTACACCTTC	CATSRVVTDYGYTF
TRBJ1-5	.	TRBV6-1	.	TGTGCCAGCAGTGAAGCCGGGACAAATCAGCCCCAGCATTTT	CASSEAGTNQPQHF
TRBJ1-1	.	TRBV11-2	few	TGTGCCAGCAGCTTACGGGGGGTATCAGCTTTCTTT	CASSLRGVSAFF
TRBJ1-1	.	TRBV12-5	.	TGTGCTAGTGGTTTGGTAATCAATCGGTTGAACACTGAAGCTTTCTTT	CASGLVINRLNTEAFF
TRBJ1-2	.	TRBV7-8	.	TGTGCCAGCAGCTTTCTACAGGGAGATGGCTACACCTTC	CASSFLQGDGYTF
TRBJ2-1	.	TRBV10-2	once	TGCGCCAGCTGGACCGGGAACAATGAGCAGTTCTTC	CASWTGNNEQFF
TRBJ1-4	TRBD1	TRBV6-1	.	TGTGCCAGCAGGGTGGGACAGAATAATGAAAAACTGTTTTTT	CASRVGQNNEKLFF
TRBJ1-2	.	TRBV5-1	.	TGCGCCAGCAGCCCAGGTGCTAACTATGGCTACACCTTC	CASSPGANYGYTF
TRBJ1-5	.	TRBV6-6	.	TGTGCCAGCAGAGTGGGGGCCCATCAGCCCCAGCATTTT	CASRVGAHQPQHF
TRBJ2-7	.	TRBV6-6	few	TGTGCCAGCAGACCCACAGGGAACGAGCAGTACTTC	CASRPTGNEQYF
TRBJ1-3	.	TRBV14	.	TGTGCCAGCAGCAGCGGGGACACCATATATTTT	CASSSGDTIYF
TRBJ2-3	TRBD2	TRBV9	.	TGTGCCAGCAGCGCGACGACAGGGTCGGGACTAGCGGGACCAGATACGCAGTATTTT	CASSATTGSGLAGPDTQYF
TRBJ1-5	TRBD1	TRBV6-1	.	TGTGCCAGCAGCAGCGACAGGGTCCGATATCAGCCCCAGCATTTT	CASSSDRVRYQPQHF
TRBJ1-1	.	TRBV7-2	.	TGTGCCAGCAGCTTAGTGGACAGCTATGAAGCTTTCTTT	CASSLVDSYEAFF
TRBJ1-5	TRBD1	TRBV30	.	TGTGCCTGGAGTGGGTCCGGGACAGGGAGCGAGCCCCAGCATTTT	CAWSGSGTGSEPQHF